This paragraph covers one T cell receptor (beta chain) sequence. It lacks a known antigen. No much larger clone is present one base from it, and per-base qualities are unavailable. The data belong to a study of shared clonotypes between healthy human individuals (dated by TCRdb to the early 2020s). Background on the whole study: The cohort comprised a couple of women and a few men aged 18 to 49 years. For each donor, CD4 naive and CD4 memory were each given three plates, CD8 naive was given two plates, and CD8 memory was given one plate. Each donor's leukapheresis produced roughly between roughly 0.85 and 9.5 billion PBMCs. Blood TCR repertoires of about 5 healthy adults were deeply sequenced to estimate repertoire size and the extent of clonotype sharing between individuals. To increase sequencing depth and limit assay-specific biases, TCR repertoire library preparation and sequencing were carried out by different laboratories using diverse techniques.

CD8 naive samples were CD45RO-negative cells positively selected for CCR7, giving a CD45RA+CCR7+ population that excluded TemRA cells. The donors were healthy, HIV-negative adults who had no recently reported acute infections or vaccinations. Every donor was a Caucasian adult residing in Nashville, Tennessee, USA. After blood collection by leukapheresis, PBMCs were isolated using Ficoll-Histopaque density gradient centrifugation and then cryopreserved in the vapor phase of liquid nitrogen. Purity and quantity of every magnetically sorted T cell population were checked by analytical flow cytometry. Genomic DNA was isolated from each sorted fraction and quantified by UV absorbance on a Nanodrop 2000c. The investigation overall reported the following: Rarefaction of sorted-subset datasets indicated incomplete sequencing despite the large sequencing depth. Sharing across a few donors was observed for 5% to 6.5% of naive CD4, under 4% of naive CD8, 2.3% of memory CD4, and around 0.42% of memory CD8 clonotypes. Only blood was sampled, and tissue TCR repertoires likely differ from those in blood. Because the study included a small number of donors, the genetic and exposure-history diversity represented was limited. Compared with non-shared clonotypes, clonotypes shared by all four sorted-subset donors had higher generation probabilities. Pairwise subsampling led to the expectation that sequencing depth would affect the degree of clonotype sharing among donors. Larger estimated clonotype richness was generally found for naive subsets than for memory subsets.

The CDR3, cysteine through phenylalanine, is 16 amino acids long. Just CDR3 DNA is preserved here, 48 bases in frame from base 1. In the germline V gene, CDR1 corresponds to MNHNS and CDR2 to SASEGT. Trimming costs V 3 bases and J 3 bases, and their ends lie 18 bases apart. TCR CDR3 regions were amplified from genomic DNA by multiplex PCR using the deep immunoSEQ assay. For each cell subset, the extracted genomic DNA was distributed evenly across all wells of several immunoSEQ 96-well plates, and each plate served as one replicate. For sorted subsets, around 200 ng genomic DNA, equal to 25,000 to 35,000 T cell genomes, was loaded into each replicate PCR. Purified libraries were measured with a Qubit 3.0 fluorometer, size-checked on a Bioanalyzer 2100, and measured again with the KAPA Library Quantification kit. A separate single-read 150-cycle Illumina NextSeq 550 flow cell was used to sequence each immunoSEQ 96-well plate. The source study handled its data this way. Because the immunoSEQ output included only junctional sequences and no quality scores, the filtering could not be the same as the filtering used for full-length reads. To assign V/J genes and CDR3, sequences were annotated using PyIR, a Python wrapper for IgBLAST v1.9, with IMGT germline references. Reads with weak V/J assignments (E-value above 1e-6), missing CDR3, stop codons, out-of-frame junctions, or ambiguous translated residues were removed. A V3J clonotype was defined by an identical inferred V gene, J gene, and CDR3 amino acid sequence. The percentage overlap between two repertoires was calculated by dividing the number of shared unique clonotypes by the size of the smaller repertoire. Three approaches were used to assess repertoire richness: RTK rarefaction, the Chao1 estimator, and Recon v2.1 estimates of unobserved clonotypes. Generation probabilities for all TCRbeta clonotypes obtained by the gDNA method from a handful of donors were computed using OLGA. Entries here come from immuneACCESS through TCRdb and include only in-frame sequences with V and J called. Some clones fail to appear in such tables; in the studies checked, an unresolved V gene covers under half of the shortfall, and the cause of the remainder is unknown. That table is the source of V, J and clone size, and D and trimming were worked out from the DNA. The sample table shows hundreds of thousands of clones, and 92% are seen once. The ten largest clones represent nearly 25% of the sample.

Sequenced sample: naive CD8+ T cells sorted from blood. Taken with the paper, the label for cell subset or site translates to: CD45RA+CCR7+. The receptor was derived from a man in his thirties or forties in good health. The V and J segments used are TRBV6-1 and TRBJ2-7; the D segment cannot be called with confidence. The CDR3 corresponds to CASSDLGWLIGYEQYF. The base sequence is TGTGCCAGCAGTGATTTAGGTTGGCTGATAGGCTACGAGCAGTACTTC.